This T cell receptor (beta chain) is from a study of beta chain features in type 1 diabetes. The CDR3 length is 12 residues. The ends were cut back, 0 bases at V and 5 bases at J, with 4 bases in the middle. From germline, CDR1 is SGHKS and CDR2 YYEKEE (reference sequence). Whole-study results and caveats: Among type 1 diabetes patients, VDJ junctions had fewer insertions and more deletions.

The authors reverse transcribed all of the isolated RNA, so sequencing captured expressed TCRB transcripts. Clones were read by immunoSEQ multiplex PCR, and TCRdb kept only the in-frame ones, dropping some. This table has under 400,000 clones, less than 15% appearing once. This clone was seen a handful of times. No antigen is known for it. Sequenced sample: central memory CD4+ T cells from blood. This clonotype was sampled from a man younger than 45 in good health. V usage is TRBV5-5 and J usage is TRBJ2-3; D is unclear. CDR3: CASSLGIDTQYF. The CDR3 DNA reads as TGTGCCAGCAGCTTGGGGATAGATACGCAGTATTTT.